One and the same sample provided the 17 T cell receptor beta chains below, sequenced in a study of T cell responses to AZD1222 COVID-19 vaccine. Clones were sequenced by immunoSEQ multiplex PCR, and TCRdb holds only the in-frame ones, with some missing. The sample contains roughly 100,000 clones, approximately 90% of which appear only once. The source material was peripheral blood, sampled on day 0 of AZD1222 vaccination. These receptors came from an adult in good health.

J is TRBJ2-3 and V is TRBV24-1; D unclear. The CDR3 is 17 residues long. V lost 3 bases to trimming and J lost 1 base, with 16 bases between them. Germline CDR1 reads KGHDR; CDR2 reads SFDVKD. The CDR3, as DNA: TGTGCCACCAGTGATCCAAGACGGAACTCCGGCACAGATACGCAGTATTTT. It yields the protein CATSDPRRNSGTDTQYF.

This clone was observed a single time. The rearrangement joins TRBV29-1 to TRBJ2-1; 14 bases line up with TRBD2. Germline trimming cut 7 bases from V and 0 bases from J; bases unmatched to any gene: 5. This CDR3 is 16 amino acids long. Germline V gives CDR1 SQVTM, CDR2 ANQGSEA. The CDR3 is CSAGTSGSSSYNEQFF. CDR3 in DNA: TGCAGCGCGGGGACTAGCGGGAGTAGCTCCTACAATGAGCAGTTCTTC.

The rearrangement joins TRBV27 to TRBJ1-2, with D possibly matching TRBD1 (5 bases). CDR1 is MNHEY and CDR2 is SMNVEV in the germline V gene (reference sequence). Trimming took 3 bases from V and 1 from J, leaving 21 bases between them. This CDR3 is built from 18 residues. DNA of the CDR3: TGTGCCAGCAGTTTTCGGGGCCCCCTGGCAGGGTTTAACTATGGCTACACCTTC. It is translated as CASSFRGPLAGFNYGYTF.

This clone was counted only a few times. The rearrangement links TRBV3-1 (or the pseudogene TRBV3-2) to TRBJ2-7, with 8 bases identical to TRBD1. CDR1 is LGHDT, CDR2 YNNKEL, per germline (reference sequence). The CDR3 has 15 residues. The V segment lost 4 bases and the J segment 5 bases; nucleotides outside the gene matches: 10. The CDR3 DNA sequence: TGTGCCAGCAGCCGGAACACAGGGGGGTTCGACGAGCAGTACTTC. Its protein product is CASSRNTGGFDEQYF.

CDR3 sequence (DNA): TGTGCCAGTAGTATGGGACTAGCGGGGCCTAGCTCCTACAATGAGCAGTTCTTC. This encodes CASSMGLAGPSSYNEQFF. The chain recombines TRBV19 with TRBJ2-1, with TRBD2 matching 13 bases. The CDR3 extends over 18 amino acids. Germline CDR1 and CDR2: LNHDA and SQIVND (reference sequence). Unmatched junction bases numbered 5, after V lost 3 bases and J lost 0 bases.

The rearrangement joins TRBV15 to TRBJ2-7; 7 nucleotides line up with TRBD2. Germline CDR1 is LNHNV and CDR2 is YYDKDF (reference sequence). Trimming took 5 bases from V and 7 from J; bases not matched to a gene: 17. There are 16 residues in the CDR3. CDR3 sequence (DNA): TGTGCCACCAGCCGAGGCGGGGAGGGCCGATTATCGGAGCAGTACTTC. Protein sequence: CATSRGGEGRLSEQYF.

Comment on this clone: The sample holds other DNA sequences that translate to the same CDR3. The V and J genes are TRBV6-5 and TRBJ2-5; 9 nucleotides match TRBD2. Germline V lookup: CDR1 MNHEY, CDR2 SVGAGI. CDR3 length: 15 residues. V was pared by 8 bases and J by 2 bases, with 9 bases of the junction left unmatched. The CDR3 spells CASSPLAGGQETQYF. The CDR3, as DNA: TGTGCCAGCTCCCCCCTTGCGGGAGGGCAAGAGACCCAGTACTTC.

The V and J genes are TRBV5-1 and TRBJ2-7, with 10 bases fitting TRBD1. V shed 4 bases and J 4 bases; nucleotides not matched to a gene: 8. The CDR3 loop spans 15 amino acids. Germline V lookup: CDR1 SGHRS, CDR2 YFSETQ. The CDR3 loop reads CASSAGTGDRYEQYF. The CDR3, as DNA: TGCGCCAGCAGCGCGGGGACAGGGGATAGATACGAGCAGTACTTC.

This clone is a singleton in its sample. V usage is TRBV6-5 and J usage is TRBJ1-1, with D possibly being TRBD1 (5 bases). Germline V gives CDR1 MNHEY, CDR2 SVGAGI. V was shortened by 6 bases and J by 4 bases, with 12 bases between the two germline ends. The CDR3 spans 13 residues. The CDR3 loop is CASRAGLGTEAFF. The CDR3 DNA reads TGTGCCAGCAGGGCAGGGCTAGGCACTGAAGCTTTCTTT.

V is TRBV7-2 and J is TRBJ1-4; 10 nucleotides agree with TRBD1. Trimming cost V 5 bases and J 7 bases; bases outside gene matches: 7. The CDR3 covers 15 residues. Germline loops: CDR1 SGHTA, CDR2 FQGNSA. DNA for the CDR3: TGTGCCAGCAGCCCCCCGGGACAGGGGCTTGAAAAACTGTTTTTT. The encoded protein is CASSPPGQGLEKLFF.

The chain carries TRBV9 and TRBJ2-7; D is unresolved. This CDR3 comprises 14 residues. Germline CDR1 is SGDLS and CDR2 is YYNGEE. V was pared by 0 bases and J by 3 bases, with 10 bases between. CDR3 nucleotide sequence: TGTGCCAGCAGCGTAGTGGGGAATAGCTACGAGCAGTACTTC. Translation gives CASSVVGNSYEQYF.

This rearrangement joins TRBV27 to TRBJ2-2, with 7 bases lining up with TRBD2. Germline V gene sequence: CDR1 MNHEY, CDR2 SMNVEV (reference sequence). V shed 6 bases and J 2 bases; nucleotides not matched to a gene: 15. The CDR3 covers 18 residues. CDR3 DNA sequence: TGTGCCAGCAGCTCACCCAGTAGGGCTAGCGGTAACACCGGGGAGCTGTTTTTT. Residues: CASSSPSRASGNTGELFF.

The V gene is TRBV2, the J gene TRBJ2-7, with D possibly TRBD2 on 5 matching bases. Trimming pared 2 bases from V and 2 bases from J, leaving 10 bases between. This CDR3 is built from 14 residues. CDR1 and CDR2 from the germline V gene are SNHLY and FYNNEI. The chain's CDR3 is CASSELASTYEQYF. In DNA, the CDR3 is TGTGCCAGCAGTGAACTGGCTAGCACCTACGAGCAGTACTTC.

The gene calls are TRBV11-2 and TRBJ1-2; 7 bases are shared with TRBD1. Per germline, CDR1 SGHAT and CDR2 FQNNGV. V trimming: 5 bases; J trimming: 4 bases; junction bases outside the gene matches: 10. This CDR3 region has 15 residues. CDR3 coding DNA: TGTGCCAGCAGCGCGACCCGAGGGACAGTCTATGGCTACACCTTC. It translates to CASSATRGTVYGYTF.

The chain employs TRBV3-1 (or the pseudogene TRBV3-2) and TRBJ2-7, with unresolved D. The CDR3 contains 13 residues. The germline V gene encodes CDR1 LGHDT and CDR2 YNNKEL (reference sequence). Trimming cost V 8 bases and J 2 bases, with 13 bases left between them. The CDR3 here is CASSPTEAYEQYF. The DNA of the CDR3 is TGTGCCAGCTCTCCTACCGAAGCCTACGAGCAGTACTTC.

The CDR3 coding sequence is TGCAGCGTTGTGCGGACTAGCGGGAACCTGGATGAGCAGTTCTTC. Its translation: CSVVRTSGNLDEQFF. The genes are TRBV29-1 and TRBJ2-1; 12 nucleotides agree with TRBD2. This CDR3 is 15 amino acids long. In germline, CDR1 is SQVTM, CDR2 ANQGSEA. After removal of 4 bases from V and 8 bases from J, the junction contained 9 bases not matched to a gene.

The V call is TRBV7-9, the J call TRBJ2-2, with D tentatively TRBD1 (5 bases). Germline values: CDR1 SEHNR, CDR2 FQNEAQ (reference sequence). The V end was cut by 5 bases, the J end by 7 bases, with 11 bases between. CDR3 length equals 13 residues. CDR3 nucleotides: TGTGCCAGCAGCCCAGGGTTTATCGGGGAGCTGTTTTTT. Translating gives CASSPGFIGELFF.